The clone carrying this T cell receptor beta chain was recorded a few times. What it recognizes is unknown. This record belongs to a study of T cell repertoires in cytomegalovirus infection. Study in general: Matching HLA type, along with CMV infection, was indicated by public TCR beta signatures.

This CDR3 has 15 amino acids. Germline CDR1 and CDR2: MRHNA and SNTAGT. V was cut by 2 bases and J by 2 bases, with 11 bases left in between. MiXCR, run by TCRdb on the reads, gives a single entry per CDR3 protein. The data contain approximately 910,000 distinct CDR3 sequences, less than 40% of them singletons. This chain joins TRBV6-4 and TRBJ2-3, with D unclear. The sequence derives from a human donor in good health (CMV status not recorded). Some clones in this sample may be carry-over from other donors' samples. The sequenced sample was cultured CD8+ T cells from PBMCs, obtained from culture after CMV antigen stimulation. The CDR3 bases are TGTGCCAGCAGTGACGGAGAGAATACCACAGATACGCAGTATTTT. Translated, it gives CASSDGENTTDTQYF.